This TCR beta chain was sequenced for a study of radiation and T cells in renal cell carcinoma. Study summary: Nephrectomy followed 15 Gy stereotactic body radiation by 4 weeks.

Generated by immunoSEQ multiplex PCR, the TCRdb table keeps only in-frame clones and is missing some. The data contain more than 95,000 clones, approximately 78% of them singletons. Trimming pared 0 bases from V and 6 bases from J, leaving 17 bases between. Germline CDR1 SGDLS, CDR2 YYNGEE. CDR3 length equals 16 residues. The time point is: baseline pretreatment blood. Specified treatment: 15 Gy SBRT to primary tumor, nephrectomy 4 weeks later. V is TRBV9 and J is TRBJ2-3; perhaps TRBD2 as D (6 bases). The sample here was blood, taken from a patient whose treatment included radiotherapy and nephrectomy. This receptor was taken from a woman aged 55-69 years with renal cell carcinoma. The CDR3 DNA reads TGTGCCAGCAGCGTAGCCCTCGGGACTCCCGTTGATACGCAGTATTTT. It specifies CASSVALGTPVDTQYF.